What follows describes a single T cell receptor (beta chain). Antigen unknown. Each of the sorted populations had a purity greater than 95%. This specimen comes from a study of beta chain features in type 1 diabetes. General study points: Shorter TCRB CDR3s, moderately but significantly so, were found in Type 1 diabetes patients in all four CD4+ subsets.

Expressed TCRB transcripts were sequenced because the entire RNA isolate underwent reverse transcription. Sequenced by immunoSEQ multiplex PCR; TCRdb stores in-frame clones only, minus some. The sample comprises about 650,000 clones, 9.5% to 15% of which are singletons, and around 0.12% rests with the top ten. The germline V gene has CDR1 SNHLY and CDR2 FYNNEI. The CDR3 length is 14 residues. The germline V and J ends were trimmed by 6 bases and 2 bases, with 14 bases remaining between them. The origin of this receptor is a man aged 25-45 years with type 1 diabetes. The chain combines TRBV2 with TRBJ2-7, with D possibly matching TRBD2 (5 bases). Sequenced sample: naive CD4+ T cells from blood. CDR3 coding DNA: TGTGCCAGCAGAGAGAGGGAGAGAACCTACGAGCAGTACTTC. Its translation: CASRERERTYEQYF.